The 23 T cell receptor beta chains below were found in one sample sequenced in a study of T-cell memory formation after mild COVID-19. TCRdb recomputed calls from the 5' RACE reads with MiXCR, one row per CDR3 protein. The sample has 200,000 to 250,000 distinct CDR3 sequences; 8% to 10% are singletons. The sample comprised PBMCs or a T cell subset sorted from them (not recorded which). These TCRs come from a young man who had mild COVID-19 (a few samples of this study predate the infection). Cell type and time point are not known.

Details on this clonotype: A single base separates this from a much larger clone, so it may be a read error. The CDR3 DNA sequence: TGTGCCAGCAGCTTAGTTCTGTCCGAGCCGTGCAAGCAGTACGTC. It specifies CASSLVLSEPCKQYV. The chain joins TRBV7-9 to TRBJ2-7; D is unresolved. Germline V lookup: CDR1 SEHNR, CDR2 FQNEAQ (reference sequence). Trimming removed 1 base at V and 8 bases at J, with 18 bases between. The CDR3 spans 15 residues.

This clonotype was picked up many times. The chain carries TRBV7-9 and TRBJ2-5; 12 bases are shared with TRBD1. CDR1 and CDR2 (germline): SEHNR, FQNEAQ (reference sequence). J lost 5 bases, V lost 3 bases, and 7 bases had no gene match. The length of the CDR3 is 16 residues. The CDR3 sequence is CASSFRDRGREETQYF. The CDR3 region has the DNA TGTGCCAGCAGCTTCCGGGACAGGGGGCGCGAGGAGACCCAGTACTTC.

The V and J genes are TRBV2 and TRBJ1-5; no clear D gene. The CDR3 spans 17 residues. The germline CDR1 and CDR2 sequences are SNHLY and FYNNEI. V was cut by 6 bases and J by 7 bases, with 25 bases left in between. The CDR3, as DNA: TGTGCCAGCAGCCAAGCGTGGGGTCTTCAGGCGGGCCAGCCCCAGCATTTT. Translated, it gives CASSQAWGLQAGQPQHF.

V usage is TRBV27 and J usage is TRBJ1-2; maybe TRBD1 (5 bases). The CDR3 covers 16 residues. In germline, CDR1 is MNHEY, CDR2 SMNVEV (reference sequence). The V end lost 0 bases, the J end lost 2 bases, and 13 bases lay between the germline ends. The CDR3 spells CASSLSLRRGNYGYTF. In DNA form, the CDR3 reads TGTGCCAGCAGTTTATCGTTACGGAGGGGCAACTATGGCTACACCTTC.

This clonotype was seen a handful of times. V usage is TRBV3-1 and J usage is TRBJ1-2, with D possibly being TRBD1 (6 bases). Germline CDR1 is LGHDT and CDR2 is YNNKEL (reference sequence). The CDR3 covers 13 residues. V was trimmed by 2 bases and J by 9 bases, leaving 13 bases between them. The CDR3, as DNA: TGTGCCAGCAGCCAAAGCCAGGGGCAGAGCTACACCTTC. It yields the protein CASSQSQGQSYTF.

The chain employs TRBV7-2 and TRBJ2-7; no reliable D call. Germline assignment: CDR1 SGHTA and CDR2 FQGNSA. This CDR3 is built from 14 residues. Trimming shortened V by 2 bases and J by 2 bases, and 10 bases separated the two germline ends. In DNA, the CDR3 is TGTGCCAGCAGCTTAAGCAGGACCCCCTACGAGCAGTACTTC. Translating gives CASSLSRTPYEQYF.

The V call is TRBV3-1, the J call TRBJ1-6; D is unclear. The germline V gene encodes CDR1 LGHDT and CDR2 YNNKEL (reference sequence). V was trimmed by 8 bases and J by 4 bases, leaving 9 bases between them. This CDR3 is built from 13 residues. CDR3 region: CASRNRYNSPLHF. The CDR3 DNA reads TGTGCCAGCCGAAATCGGTATAATTCACCCCTCCACTTT.

The sample holds many counts of this clonotype. CDR3: CASSPGTGGNEQFF. The CDR3 DNA sequence: TGTGCCAGCAGTCCCGGGACAGGGGGCAATGAGCAGTTCTTC. The chain links TRBV6-7 to TRBJ2-1; 11 bases are shared with TRBD1. TRBV6-7 carries the ORF label, with uncertain function. Trimming cost V 5 bases and J 6 bases; bases outside gene matches: 3. The CDR3 extends over 14 amino acids.

This clonotype came up a few times. This chain joins TRBV4-1 and TRBJ2-7; 8 bases match TRBD1. V dropped 1 base and J dropped 4; count of bases not matched to a gene: 3. The CDR3 totals 14 residues. CDR1 is MGHRA, CDR2 YSYEKL, per germline. CDR3 nucleotide sequence: TGCGCCAGCAGCCAAGTTACAGGGGGATACGAGCAGTACGTC. Residues: CASSQVTGGYEQYV.

The rearrangement joins TRBV12-3 or TRBV12-4 to TRBJ1-4, with 10 bases lining up with TRBD1. This CDR3 is 13 amino acids long. V trimming: 4 bases; J trimming: 8 bases; junction bases outside the gene matches: 1. The CDR3 sequence is CASSSGQGEKLFF. The CDR3 coding sequence is TGTGCCAGCAGTTCGGGACAGGGGGAAAAACTGTTTTTT.

The chain recombines TRBV7-8 with TRBJ2-1, with 7 positions matching TRBD1. Trimming cost V 5 bases and J 9 bases; bases outside gene matches: 4. The germline V gene encodes CDR1 SGHVS and CDR2 FQNEAQ. This CDR3 comprises 12 residues. This CDR3 is CASSRTGREQFF. CDR3 DNA sequence: TGTGCCAGCAGCCGGACAGGCCGTGAGCAGTTCTTC.

This clonotype has only a few counts. The chain is built from TRBV29-1 and TRBJ1-1; D ambiguous. Germline assignment: CDR1 SQVTM and CDR2 ANQGSEA. The CDR3 runs to 15 residues. V lost 3 bases and J 0 bases, leaving 14 bases between the germline ends. The DNA of the CDR3 is TGCAGCGTTGACCGCGGTTGGGGTATGAACACTGAAGCTTTCTTT. This codes for CSVDRGWGMNTEAFF. Full variable domain (rest looked up from reference TRBV29-1 and TRBJ1-1): SAVISQKPSRDICQRGTSLTIQCQVDSQVTMMFWYRQQPGQSLTLIATANQGSEATYESGFVIDKFPISRPNLTFSTLTVSNMSPEDSSIYLCSVDRGWGMNTEAFFGQGTRLTVV.

This clonotype was detected only a few times. The chain recombines TRBV7-2 with TRBJ2-2; TRBD2 might be the D (5 bases). V dropped 6 bases and J dropped 2 bases, with 13 bases sitting between them. The CDR3 runs to 15 residues. The germline V gene encodes CDR1 SGHTA and CDR2 FQGNSA. The CDR3 nucleotides read TGTGCCAGCAGGTTTGGAGGCCTCAACACCGGGGAGCTGTTTTTT. Translated, it gives CASRFGGLNTGELFF.

This chain links TRBV7-2 with TRBJ2-6; 9 bases are a match to TRBD2. Losses at the gene ends were 11 bases for V and 0 bases for J; bases not matched to a gene: 8. The CDR3 has 16 amino acids. Germline V CDR1 and CDR2: SGHTA, FQGNSA. The CDR3 here is CARPSGGNSGANVLTF. The CDR3 nucleotides read TGTGCCCGCCCCAGCGGGGGGAACTCTGGGGCCAACGTCCTGACTTTC.

This clonotype appeared a single time. This chain uses TRBV12-3 or TRBV12-4 with TRBJ2-1; D possibly corresponds to TRBD1 (5 bases). V was clipped by 6 bases and J by 3 bases, with 12 bases between them. The CDR3 is 14 amino acids. The CDR3 sequence is CASSQGSRYNEQFF. CDR3 nucleotides: TGTGCCAGCAGCCAGGGAAGCCGCTACAATGAGCAGTTCTTC.

This clonotype was counted between two and nine times. The chain uses TRBV4-2 and TRBJ1-4; the match to TRBD1 covers 7 bases. CDR1 and CDR2 from the germline V gene are LGHNA and YNFKEQ. The CDR3 length is 13 residues. V shed 3 bases and J 8 bases; nucleotides not matched to a gene: 3. In nucleotides, the CDR3 is TGTGCCAGCAGCCAGGGCAGGGGGGAAAAACTGTTTTTT. Translated, it gives CASSQGRGEKLFF.

This clonotype was seen a handful of times. The V call is TRBV29-1, the J call TRBJ1-1; tentative D call: TRBD1 (6 bases). V dropped 6 bases and J dropped 9 bases, with 14 bases sitting between them. Germline V gene lookup returns CDR1 SQVTM and CDR2 ANQGSEA. This CDR3 region has 11 residues. CDR3 DNA sequence: TGCAGCGTGGGCGTCCGGGACAAAGCTTTCTTT. Translation gives CSVGVRDKAFF.

This clonotype was detected ten times or more. The chain has TRBV27 and TRBJ2-1; no firm D call. The CDR3 loop spans 13 amino acids. The V end lost 3 bases, the J end lost 5 bases, and 8 bases lay between the germline ends. The germline CDR1 and CDR2 sequences are MNHEY and SMNVEV (reference sequence). The CDR3 DNA reads as TGTGCCAGCAGTTTGGGCAGCAACAATGAGCAGTTCTTC. Amino acid sequence: CASSLGSNNEQFF.

In its sample, this clonotype was seen a few times. V and J are TRBV29-1 and TRBJ2-3, with a weak D call TRBD2 (5 bases). With 4 bases removed from V and 3 bases from J, the gap between germline ends came to 11 bases. Germline CDR1 and CDR2: SQVTM and ANQGSEA. The CDR3 loop spans 13 amino acids. In DNA, the CDR3 is TGCAGCGTTGGGTCGGGGTTTACAGATACGCAGTATTTT. Residues: CSVGSGFTDTQYF.

The rearrangement links TRBV5-1 to TRBJ2-1; 7 nucleotides agree with TRBD2. CDR3 size: 13 residues. Unmatched junction bases numbered 5, after V lost 2 bases and J lost 9 bases. The V gene's germline CDR1 is SGHRS and CDR2 YFSETQ. CDR3 in amino acids: CASSLTSEGEQFF. As DNA, the CDR3 is TGCGCCAGCAGCTTAACTAGCGAAGGTGAGCAGTTCTTC. Full variable domain (remainder filled in from reference TRBV5-1 and TRBJ2-1): KAGVTQTPRYLIKTRGQQVTLSCSPISGHRSVSWYQQTPGQGLQFLFEYFSETQRNKGNFPGRFSGRQFSNSRSEMNVSTLELGDSALYLCASSLTSEGEQFFGPGTRLTVL.

This chain uses TRBV6-1 with TRBJ2-4, with 7 bases that match TRBD2. CDR3 length: 15 amino acids. Unmatched junction bases numbered 14, after V lost 7 bases and J lost 8 bases. Germline-derived CDR1 and CDR2 are MNHNS and SASEGT. The CDR3 loop reads CASNPGRTRPDIQYF. The DNA of the CDR3 is TGTGCCAGCAACCCTGGAAGGACTAGACCTGACATTCAGTACTTC.

This clonotype turned up a few times. The chain uses TRBV11-3 and TRBJ2-3, with a weak D call TRBD2 (6 bases). CDR1 and CDR2 (germline): SGHNT, YENEEA. This CDR3 contains 16 residues. The V end lost 4 bases, the J end lost 0 bases, and 14 bases lay between the germline ends. The CDR3 sequence is CASSSGLFASTDTQYF. In DNA form, the CDR3 reads TGTGCCAGCAGCTCAGGACTATTCGCTAGCACAGATACGCAGTATTTT.

This clonotype was seen at least ten times. The CDR3: CASSKRGQIQETQYF. For the CDR3, the DNA is TGTGCCAGCAGTAAACGGGGACAGATCCAAGAGACCCAGTACTTC. The chain carries TRBV27 and TRBJ2-5, with 7 bases fitting TRBD1. CDR1 is MNHEY, CDR2 SMNVEV, per germline (reference sequence). The V and J ends lost 5 bases and 1 base, in that order; junction bases with no gene match: 7. The CDR3 contains 15 residues.